The text below deals with one TCR beta chain. What it binds is unknown. V lost 4 bases and J lost 1, with 11 bases in between. The germline V gene has CDR1 SGDLS and CDR2 YYNGEE. This CDR3 is built from 14 residues. The data originate from a study of cytomegalovirus exposure and HLA in healthy donors. The protocol was immunoSEQ multiplex PCR, while the TCRdb copy is restricted to in-frame clones and leaves out a portion. The top ten hold around 5.6% of the sample, which has over 200,000 clones, approximately 82% seen once. Study-wide results and limits: Through in vitro validation, a few CMV-associated chains were shown to be specific for CMV antigens.

V usage is TRBV9 and J usage is TRBJ1-1; D is unclear. Input material: PBMCs. The sequence came from a woman under 30 in good health and CMV-seronegative. The CDR3 DNA follows: TGTGCCAGCAGCCCCCGGGCAGAGAACACTGAAGCTTTCTTT. As protein: CASSPRAENTEAFF.